The subject of this entry is one T cell receptor beta chain. This sample is part of a study of blood T cell repertoires in COVID-19. The overall study: The origin of the acute and convalescent COVID-19 samples was the United States, Italy and Spain. T cells, B-cell-depleted T cells, or PBMCs supplied cDNA or gDNA.

Authors' methods: Reference gene primer amplification gave estimated nucleated cell counts. Profiling relied on immunoSEQ multiplex PCR, and the TCRdb table lists in-frame clones only, not all of them. V and J calls and clone size are copied from that table; D and trimming were computed from the DNA. The sample includes 200,000 to 250,000 clones, roughly nine tenths of them seen just once. CDR1 is SGHTA, CDR2 FQGNSA, per germline. The CDR3 loop spans 15 amino acids. Trimming shortened V by 3 bases and J by 2 bases, and 13 bases separated the two germline ends. Input material: peripheral blood. The clonotype originates from a man aged 60 to 69 who had recovered from COVID-19. This chain connects TRBV7-2 to TRBJ2-5; maybe TRBD2 (6 bases). CDR3 sequence (DNA): TGTGCCAGCAGCTTGTTTGCGGGGCCACAAGAGACCCAGTACTTC. It codes for CASSLFAGPQETQYF.